The 18 T cell receptor beta chains presented below share a single source sample, sequenced in a study of blood T cell repertoires in COVID-19 (dated by TCRdb to the early 2020s). The library came from the immunoSEQ multiplex PCR assay. Drawn from immuneACCESS, this table holds only the in-frame rearrangements with V and J called that TCRdb kept. Clones are partly lost; checked studies trace under half to an unresolved V gene and leave the rest unexplained. This sample comprises under 450,000 clones, roughly 80% of them detected only once. The ten top clones hold under 1.2% of the sample. The source material was peripheral blood. The receptor source for this set is a human donor with acute or convalescent COVID-19. The donor label of this sample is uncertain.

The V and J genes are TRBV29-1 and TRBJ1-5; unclear D gene. CDR1 is SQVTM, CDR2 ANQGSEA, per germline. This CDR3 has 13 residues. Between the trimmed V and J ends, which lost 3 bases and 2 bases, there was a span of 8 bases. The CDR3 nucleotides read TGCAGCGTTGATCTAGGAGGCAATCAGCCCCAGCATTTT. This codes for CSVDLGGNQPQHF.

This chain connects TRBV29-1 to TRBJ1-2, with TRBD1 matching 7 bases. The CDR3 has 12 amino acids. Germline-derived CDR1 and CDR2 are SQVTM and ANQGSEA. The ends lost 3 bases at V and 8 bases at J; junction bases unmatched: 6. CDR3 amino acids: CSVDQGVRGYTF. CDR3 DNA: TGCAGCGTTGACCAGGGGGTGCGGGGCTACACCTTC.

V is TRBV7-8 and J is TRBJ1-2; TRBD1 matches at 7 bases. The CDR3 loop spans 15 amino acids. Trimming cost V 5 bases and J 1 base; bases outside gene matches: 7. CDR1 SGHVS and CDR2 FQNEAQ come from the germline V gene. CDR3 nucleotides: TGTGCCAGCAGCGACCGACAGGGAAATAACTATGGCTACACCTTC. Translated: CASSDRQGNNYGYTF. Combining the CDR3 with reference TRBV7-8 and TRBJ1-2 gives the whole variable domain GAGVSQSPRYKVAKRGQDVALRCDPISGHVSLFWYQQALGQGPEFLTYFQNEAQLDKSGLPSDRFFAERPEGSVSTLKIQRTQQEDSAVYLCASSDRQGNNYGYTFGSGTRLTVV.

Only one count was recorded for this clone. This chain uses TRBV2 with TRBJ1-5; D is perhaps TRBD1 (6 bases). The CDR3 runs to 15 residues. Between the trimmed V and J ends, which lost 6 bases and 6 bases, there was a span of 18 bases. CDR1 and CDR2 from the germline V gene are SNHLY and FYNNEI. The CDR3 reads CASSGERAGVQPQHF. DNA for the CDR3: TGTGCCAGCAGCGGAGAGAGGGCAGGGGTTCAGCCCCAGCATTTT.

The genes are TRBV20-1 and TRBJ1-2; D gene ambiguous. Germline CDR1 and CDR2: DFQATT and SNEGSKA (reference sequence). Trimming removed 5 bases from V and 6 bases from J, with 10 bases in between. This CDR3 is 11 amino acids long. The CDR3 is CSAPTFNGYTF. In DNA form, the CDR3 reads TGCAGTGCTCCGACTTTTAATGGCTACACCTTC.

The CDR3 DNA reads TGTGCCAGCAGGGGAGACAGGGAAGGGGGGTATGGCTACACCTTC. Translated: CASRGDREGGYGYTF. This rearrangement joins TRBV27 to TRBJ1-2; TRBD1 matches at 7 bases. Trimming cost V 6 bases and J 5 bases; bases outside gene matches: 12. Germline lookup yields CDR1 MNHEY and CDR2 SMNVEV (reference sequence). The CDR3 runs 15 residues.

The chain employs TRBV2 and TRBJ1-1; no reliable D call. The CDR3 extends over 15 amino acids. Germline-derived CDR1 and CDR2 are SNHLY and FYNNEI. The V end lost 2 bases, the J end lost 2 bases, and 12 bases lay between the germline ends. The CDR3 loop reads CASSELGRRNTEAFF. CDR3 nucleotides: TGTGCCAGCAGTGAATTGGGGAGGAGAAACACTGAAGCTTTCTTT.

This clone was found once. The chain combines TRBV19 with TRBJ2-2; 9 bases match TRBD1. CDR1 LNHDA and CDR2 SQIVND come from the germline V gene (reference sequence). V trimming: 7 bases; J trimming: 6 bases; junction bases outside the gene matches: 6. The CDR3 is 14 residues long. CDR3 nucleotides: TGTGCCAGTACCCGGACAGGGGCCGCCGGGGAGCTGTTTTTT. Translation: CASTRTGAAGELFF.

The V and J genes are TRBV7-6 and TRBJ1-6, with a possible D match to TRBD1 (5 bases). V lost 5 bases to trimming and J lost 9 bases, with 14 bases between them. The V gene's germline CDR1 is SGHVS and CDR2 FNYEAQ. The CDR3 sequence is 14 residues long. CDR3 region: CASSPGPLGSPLHF. CDR3 sequence (DNA): TGTGCCAGCAGCCCAGGGCCCCTCGGTTCACCCCTCCACTTT.

The chain employs TRBV7-9 and TRBJ1-4; D ambiguous. Between the trimmed V and J ends, which lost 4 bases and 1 base, there was a span of 10 bases. There are 15 residues in the CDR3. Germline assignment: CDR1 SEHNR and CDR2 FQNEAQ (reference sequence). As DNA, the CDR3 is TGTGCCAGCAGCTGGGAGGACGGAACTAATGAAAAACTGTTTTTT. Its protein is CASSWEDGTNEKLFF.

V usage is TRBV10-3 and J usage is TRBJ2-1; 10 nucleotides match TRBD2. CDR1 is ENHRY and CDR2 is SYGVKD in the germline V gene. The trim removed 4 bases at V and 6 bases at J, leaving 9 bases unmatched. The CDR3 loop spans 16 amino acids. CDR3 residues: CAISAWGERGGNEQFF. The DNA of the CDR3 is TGTGCCATCAGTGCGTGGGGAGAGCGGGGGGGCAATGAGCAGTTCTTC.

V is TRBV18 and J is TRBJ1-6; maybe TRBD1 (6 bases). The CDR3 has 14 amino acids. V was pared by 4 bases and J by 4 bases, with 8 bases between. Germline V gene sequence: CDR1 KGHSH, CDR2 LQKENI. The CDR3 sequence: CASSLDSYNSPLHF. The CDR3 nucleotides are TGTGCCAGCTCACTGGACAGTTATAATTCACCCCTCCACTTT.

V usage is TRBV18 and J usage is TRBJ2-3, with TRBD2 matching 7 bases. Germline lookup yields CDR1 KGHSH and CDR2 LQKENI. The trim removed 6 bases at V and 0 bases at J, leaving 6 bases unmatched. The CDR3 runs 15 residues. CDR3 DNA sequence: TGTGCCAGCTCGCGAGCGGGGAGTAGCACAGATACGCAGTATTTT. As protein: CASSRAGSSTDTQYF.

The chain joins TRBV27 to TRBJ1-5; 7 bases fit TRBD1. The CDR3 consists of 13 residues. The germline gives CDR1 MNHEY, CDR2 SMNVEV (reference sequence). The J segment lost 7 bases and the V segment lost 2 bases, leaving 2 bases of the junction unmatched. This CDR3 is CASSLRGQQPQHF. DNA of the CDR3: TGTGCCAGCAGTTTAAGGGGGCAACAGCCCCAGCATTTT.

This chain joins TRBV7-9 and TRBJ2-1; TRBD1 aligns across 8 bases. The CDR3 consists of 16 residues. Trimming removed 6 bases from V and 9 bases from J; junction bases left unmatched: 16. Looked up from germline, CDR1 is SEHNR and CDR2 is FQNEAQ (reference sequence). CDR3 DNA: TGTGCCAGCAGGAACCCGGGACAGGCGTCCCCTAGTGAGCAGTTCTTC. This encodes CASRNPGQASPSEQFF.

The chain combines TRBV9 with TRBJ2-3, with 8 bases fitting TRBD2. The junction had 8 bases not matched to a gene; V was cut back by 4 bases and J by 1 base. The CDR3 contains 16 residues. CDR1 and CDR2 (germline): SGDLS, YYNGEE. The CDR3 here is CASSLTAGAGTDTQYF. CDR3 coding DNA: TGTGCCAGCAGCCTCACAGCGGGGGCGGGCACAGATACGCAGTATTTT.

This sequence joins TRBV3-1 (or the pseudogene TRBV3-2) and TRBJ2-7; 7 bases align to TRBD1. Germline V gene lookup returns CDR1 LGHDT and CDR2 YNNKEL (reference sequence). There are 16 residues in the CDR3. V lost 5 bases, J lost 2 bases, and 12 bases stayed unmatched. DNA for the CDR3: TGTGCCAGCAGCTCCTACGCCGGGGACAGACCCTACGAGCAGTACTTC. Its protein product is CASSSYAGDRPYEQYF.

Remarks on this clone: This sample also contains other DNA sequences that code for the same CDR3. This chain uses TRBV6-5 with TRBJ1-5; D gene unclear. V was shortened by 3 bases and J by 1 base, with 10 bases between the two germline ends. Per germline, CDR1 MNHEY and CDR2 SVGAGI. This CDR3 contains 15 residues. The CDR3 protein is CASSYSRYSNQPQHF. The CDR3, as DNA: TGTGCCAGCAGTTATTCCAGATACAGCAATCAGCCCCAGCATTTT.